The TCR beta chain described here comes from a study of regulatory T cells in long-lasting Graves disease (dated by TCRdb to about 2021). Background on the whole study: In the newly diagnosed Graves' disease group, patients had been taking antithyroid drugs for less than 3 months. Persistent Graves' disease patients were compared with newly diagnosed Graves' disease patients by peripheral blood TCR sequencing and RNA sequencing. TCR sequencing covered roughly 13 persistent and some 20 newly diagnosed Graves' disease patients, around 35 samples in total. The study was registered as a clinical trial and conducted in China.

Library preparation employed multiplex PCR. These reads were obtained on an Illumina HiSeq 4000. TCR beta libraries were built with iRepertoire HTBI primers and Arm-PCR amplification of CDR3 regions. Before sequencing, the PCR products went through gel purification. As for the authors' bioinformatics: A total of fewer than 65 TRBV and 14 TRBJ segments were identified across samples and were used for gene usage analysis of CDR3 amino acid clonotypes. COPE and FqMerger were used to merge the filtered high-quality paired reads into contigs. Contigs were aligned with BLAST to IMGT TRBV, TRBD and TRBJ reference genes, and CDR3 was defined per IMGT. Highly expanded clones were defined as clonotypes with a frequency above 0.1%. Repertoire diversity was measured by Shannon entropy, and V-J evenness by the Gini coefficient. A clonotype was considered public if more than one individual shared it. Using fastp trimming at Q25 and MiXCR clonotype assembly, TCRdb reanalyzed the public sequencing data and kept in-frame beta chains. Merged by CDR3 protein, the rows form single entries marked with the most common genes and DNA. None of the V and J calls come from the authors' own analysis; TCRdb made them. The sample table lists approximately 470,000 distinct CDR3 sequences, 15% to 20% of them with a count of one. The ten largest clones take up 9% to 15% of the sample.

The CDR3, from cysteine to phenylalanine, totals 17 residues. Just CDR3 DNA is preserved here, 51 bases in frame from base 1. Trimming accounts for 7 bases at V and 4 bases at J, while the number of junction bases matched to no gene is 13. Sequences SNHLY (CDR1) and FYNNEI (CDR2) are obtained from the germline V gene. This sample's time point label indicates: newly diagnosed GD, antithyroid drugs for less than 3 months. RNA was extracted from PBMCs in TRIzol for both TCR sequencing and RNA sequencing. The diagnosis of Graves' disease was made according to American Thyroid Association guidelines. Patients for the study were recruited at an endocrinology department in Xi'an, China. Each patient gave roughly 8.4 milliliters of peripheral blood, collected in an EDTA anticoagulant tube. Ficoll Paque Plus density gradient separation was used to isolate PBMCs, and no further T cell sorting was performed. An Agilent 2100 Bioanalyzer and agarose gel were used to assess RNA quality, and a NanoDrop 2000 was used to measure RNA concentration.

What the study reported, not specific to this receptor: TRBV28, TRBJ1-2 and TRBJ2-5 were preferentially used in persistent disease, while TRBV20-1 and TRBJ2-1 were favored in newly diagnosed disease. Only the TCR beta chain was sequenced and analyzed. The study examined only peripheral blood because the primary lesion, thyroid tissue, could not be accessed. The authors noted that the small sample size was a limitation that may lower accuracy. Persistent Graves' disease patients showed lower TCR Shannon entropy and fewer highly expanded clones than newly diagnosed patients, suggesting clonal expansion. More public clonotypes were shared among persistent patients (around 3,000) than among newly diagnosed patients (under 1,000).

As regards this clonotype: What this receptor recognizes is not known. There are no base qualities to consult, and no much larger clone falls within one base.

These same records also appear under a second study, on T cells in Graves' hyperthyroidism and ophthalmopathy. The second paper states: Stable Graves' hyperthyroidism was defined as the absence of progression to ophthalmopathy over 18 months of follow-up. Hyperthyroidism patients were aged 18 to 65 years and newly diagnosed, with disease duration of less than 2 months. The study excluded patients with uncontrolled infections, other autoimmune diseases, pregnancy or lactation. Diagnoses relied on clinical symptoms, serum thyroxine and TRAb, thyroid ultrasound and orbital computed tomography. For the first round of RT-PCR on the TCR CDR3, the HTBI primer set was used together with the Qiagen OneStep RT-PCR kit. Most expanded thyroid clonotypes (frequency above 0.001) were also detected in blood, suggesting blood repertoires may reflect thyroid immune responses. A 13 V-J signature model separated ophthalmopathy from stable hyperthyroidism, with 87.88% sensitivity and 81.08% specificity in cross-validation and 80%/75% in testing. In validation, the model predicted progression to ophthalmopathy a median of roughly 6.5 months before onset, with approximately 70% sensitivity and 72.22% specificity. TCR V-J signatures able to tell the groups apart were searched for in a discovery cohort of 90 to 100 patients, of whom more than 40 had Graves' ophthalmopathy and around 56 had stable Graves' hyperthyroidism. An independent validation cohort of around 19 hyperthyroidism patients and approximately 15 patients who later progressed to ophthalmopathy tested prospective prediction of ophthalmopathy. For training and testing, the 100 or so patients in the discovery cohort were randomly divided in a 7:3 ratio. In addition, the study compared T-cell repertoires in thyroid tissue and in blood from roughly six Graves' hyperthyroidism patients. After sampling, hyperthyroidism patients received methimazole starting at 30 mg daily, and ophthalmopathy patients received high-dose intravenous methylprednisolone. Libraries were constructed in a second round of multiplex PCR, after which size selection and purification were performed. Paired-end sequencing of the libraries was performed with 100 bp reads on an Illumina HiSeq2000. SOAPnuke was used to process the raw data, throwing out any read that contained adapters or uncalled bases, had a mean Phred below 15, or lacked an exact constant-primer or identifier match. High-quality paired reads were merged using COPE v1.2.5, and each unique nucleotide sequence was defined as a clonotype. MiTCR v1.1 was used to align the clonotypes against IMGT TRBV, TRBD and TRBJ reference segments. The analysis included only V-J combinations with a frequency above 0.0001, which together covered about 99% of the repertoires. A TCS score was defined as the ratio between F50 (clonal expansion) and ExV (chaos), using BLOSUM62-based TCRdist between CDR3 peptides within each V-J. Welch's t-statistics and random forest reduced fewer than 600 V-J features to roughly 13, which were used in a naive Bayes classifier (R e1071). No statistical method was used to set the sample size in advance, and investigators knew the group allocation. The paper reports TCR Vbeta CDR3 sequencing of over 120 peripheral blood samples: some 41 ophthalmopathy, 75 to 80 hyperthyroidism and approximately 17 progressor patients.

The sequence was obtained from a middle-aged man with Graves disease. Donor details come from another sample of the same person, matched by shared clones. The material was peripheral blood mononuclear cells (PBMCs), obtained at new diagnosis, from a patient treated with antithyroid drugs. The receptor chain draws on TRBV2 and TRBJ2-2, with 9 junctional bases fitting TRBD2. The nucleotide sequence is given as TGTGCCAGCACTCGGGGAGTTAGCGGGAGTAGCACCGGGGAGCTGTTTTTT. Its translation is CASTRGVSGSSTGELFF.